This entry concerns a single TCR beta chain. This clonotype was seen ten or more times. Its recognized antigen is unknown. Base qualities are not at hand, and no much larger clone is one base apart. The data are from a study of response to subunit inactivated influenza vaccine (dated by TCRdb to 2016 to 2019). General notes on the study: The study used deep quantitative T cell receptor repertoire profiling to track responses to a trivalent subunit inactivated influenza vaccine.

Broader findings and caveats from the paper: It was suggested by the authors that each seasonal influenza vaccination may recruit only a limited number of new T cells.

Library prep was done by RT-PCR. Sequencing took place on an Illumina HiSeq 2500. In TCRdb, the public reads were trimmed at Q25 with fastp and aligned with MiXCR, with productive beta chains retained. Duplicate CDR3 protein sequences are folded into a single record with the most common DNA and genes. The sample data list about 150,000 distinct CDR3 sequences, and approximately 12% of these were observed just once. The ten largest clones add up to roughly a third of the sample. The TCR comes from a man between 50 and 70 years old who received an inactivated influenza vaccine. Donor details come from another sample of the same person, matched by shared clones. Source: CD8+ T cells sorted from PBMCs, taken about 24 months after vaccination.

The DNA is as follows: TGTGCCAGCAGCTACGAGCGGTCCCTAGAGACCCAGTACTTC. It is translated as CASSYERSLETQYF. The chain is assembled from TRBV13 and TRBJ2-5; matching of 5 bases hints at TRBD2 as the D gene. As encoded in the germline V gene (reference sequence), CDR1 is PRHDT while CDR2 is FYEKMQ. V was cut back by 4 bases and J by 4 bases, leaving a gap of 13 bases between them. The CDR3, from cysteine to phenylalanine, totals 14 residues. The read is trimmed to its CDR3 DNA, 42 bases read in frame from base 1. Joined to the reference TRBV13 and TRBJ2-5 proteins, this CDR3 gives the full variable domain: AAGVIQSPRHLIKEKRETATLKCYPIPRHDTVYWYQQGPGQDPQFLISFYEKMQSDKGSIPDRFSAQQFSDYHSELNMSSLELGDSALYFCASSYERSLETQYFGPGTRLLVL.